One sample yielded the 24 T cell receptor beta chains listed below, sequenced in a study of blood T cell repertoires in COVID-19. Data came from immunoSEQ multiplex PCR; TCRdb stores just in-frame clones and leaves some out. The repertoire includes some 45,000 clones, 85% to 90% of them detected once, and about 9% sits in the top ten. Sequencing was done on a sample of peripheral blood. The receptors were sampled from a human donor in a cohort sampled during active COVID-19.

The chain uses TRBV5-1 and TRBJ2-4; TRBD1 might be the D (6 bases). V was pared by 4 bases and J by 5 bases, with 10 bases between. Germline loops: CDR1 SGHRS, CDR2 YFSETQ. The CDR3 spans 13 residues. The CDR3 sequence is CASSVGAQNIQYF. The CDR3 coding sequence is TGCGCCAGCAGCGTGGGGGCCCAAAACATTCAGTACTTC. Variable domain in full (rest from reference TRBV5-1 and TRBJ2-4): KAGVTQTPRYLIKTRGQQVTLSCSPISGHRSVSWYQQTPGQGLQFLFEYFSETQRNKGNFPGRFSGRQFSNSRSEMNVSTLELGDSALYLCASSVGAQNIQYFGAGTRLSVL.

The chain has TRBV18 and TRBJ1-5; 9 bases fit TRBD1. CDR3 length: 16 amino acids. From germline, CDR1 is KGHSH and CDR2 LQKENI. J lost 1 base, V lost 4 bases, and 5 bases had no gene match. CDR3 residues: CASSQTGQGSNQPQHF. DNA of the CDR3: TGTGCCAGCTCACAAACGGGACAGGGAAGCAATCAGCCCCAGCATTTT.

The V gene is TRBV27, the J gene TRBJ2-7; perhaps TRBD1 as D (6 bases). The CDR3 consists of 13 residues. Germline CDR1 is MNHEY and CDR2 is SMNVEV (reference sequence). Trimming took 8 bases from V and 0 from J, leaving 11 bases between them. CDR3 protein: CASGQGFSYEQYF. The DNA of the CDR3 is TGTGCCAGCGGCCAGGGGTTCTCCTACGAGCAGTACTTC.

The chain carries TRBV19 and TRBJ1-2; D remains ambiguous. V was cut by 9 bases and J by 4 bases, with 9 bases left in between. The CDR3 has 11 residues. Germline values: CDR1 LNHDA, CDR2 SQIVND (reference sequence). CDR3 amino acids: CASQDFYGYTF. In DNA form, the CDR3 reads TGTGCCAGCCAGGATTTCTATGGCTACACCTTC.

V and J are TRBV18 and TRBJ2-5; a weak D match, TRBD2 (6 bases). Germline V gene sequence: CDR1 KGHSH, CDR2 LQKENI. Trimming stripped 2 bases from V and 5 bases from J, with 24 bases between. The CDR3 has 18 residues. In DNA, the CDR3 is TGTGCCAGCTCACCATACTCACTTTTGCGGGGCGCCGCGGAGACCCAGTACTTC. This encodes CASSPYSLLRGAAETQYF.

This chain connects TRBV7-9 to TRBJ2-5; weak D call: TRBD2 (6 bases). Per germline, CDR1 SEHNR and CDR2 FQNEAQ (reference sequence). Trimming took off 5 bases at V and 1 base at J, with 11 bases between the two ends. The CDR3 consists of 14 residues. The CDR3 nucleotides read TGTGCCAGCAGCCTCGGGGGTGGCCAAGAGACCCAGTACTTC. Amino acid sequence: CASSLGGGQETQYF.

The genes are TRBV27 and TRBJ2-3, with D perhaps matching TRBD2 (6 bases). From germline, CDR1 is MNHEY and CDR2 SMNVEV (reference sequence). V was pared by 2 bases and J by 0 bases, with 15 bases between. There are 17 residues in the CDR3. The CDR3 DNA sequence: TGTGCCAGCAGTTTAGCGGGGAGCTTACCTAGCACAGATACGCAGTATTTT. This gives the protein CASSLAGSLPSTDTQYF.

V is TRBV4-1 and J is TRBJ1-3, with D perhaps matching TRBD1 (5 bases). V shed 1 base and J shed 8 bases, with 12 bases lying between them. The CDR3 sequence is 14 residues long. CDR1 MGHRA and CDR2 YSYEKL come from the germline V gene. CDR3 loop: CASSQGGSWDTIYF. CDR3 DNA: TGCGCCAGCAGCCAAGGGGGCTCCTGGGACACCATATATTTT.

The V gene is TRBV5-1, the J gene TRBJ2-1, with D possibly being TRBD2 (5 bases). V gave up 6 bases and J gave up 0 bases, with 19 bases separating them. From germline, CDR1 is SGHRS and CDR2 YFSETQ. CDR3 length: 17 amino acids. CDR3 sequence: CASNPGELQNSYNEQFF. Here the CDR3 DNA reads TGCGCCAGCAACCCTGGGGAGCTACAAAACTCCTACAATGAGCAGTTCTTC. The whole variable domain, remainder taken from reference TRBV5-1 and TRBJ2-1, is KAGVTQTPRYLIKTRGQQVTLSCSPISGHRSVSWYQQTPGQGLQFLFEYFSETQRNKGNFPGRFSGRQFSNSRSEMNVSTLELGDSALYLCASNPGELQNSYNEQFFGPGTRLTVL.

This CDR3 reads CASRLQGSGTGELFF. CDR3 nucleotides: TGTGCCAGCAGATTACAGGGGTCGGGCACCGGGGAGCTGTTTTTT. The chain couples TRBV6-5 to TRBJ2-2, with 7 bases identical to TRBD1. Germline V gene sequence: CDR1 MNHEY, CDR2 SVGAGI. Trimming at V came to 6 bases and at J to 4 bases, leaving 8 bases not matched to a gene. CDR3 length: 15 residues.

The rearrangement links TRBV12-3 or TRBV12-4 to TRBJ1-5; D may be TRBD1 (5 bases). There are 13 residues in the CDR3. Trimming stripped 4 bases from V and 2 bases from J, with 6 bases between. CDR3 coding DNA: TGTGCCAGCAGTTCACAGGGCAATCAGCCCCAGCATTTT. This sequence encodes CASSSQGNQPQHF.

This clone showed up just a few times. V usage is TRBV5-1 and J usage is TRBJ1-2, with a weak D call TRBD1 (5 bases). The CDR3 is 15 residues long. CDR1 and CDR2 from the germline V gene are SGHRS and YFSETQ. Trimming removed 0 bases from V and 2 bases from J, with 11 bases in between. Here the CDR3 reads CASSLGPGPNYGYTF. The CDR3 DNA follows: TGCGCCAGCAGCTTGGGTCCAGGGCCCAACTATGGCTACACCTTC.

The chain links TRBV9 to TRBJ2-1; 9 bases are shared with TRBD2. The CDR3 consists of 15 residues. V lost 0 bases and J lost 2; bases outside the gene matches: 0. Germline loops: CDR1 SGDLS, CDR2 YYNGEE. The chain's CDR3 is CASSVGGGAYNEQFF. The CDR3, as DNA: TGTGCCAGCAGCGTAGGCGGGGGGGCCTACAATGAGCAGTTCTTC.

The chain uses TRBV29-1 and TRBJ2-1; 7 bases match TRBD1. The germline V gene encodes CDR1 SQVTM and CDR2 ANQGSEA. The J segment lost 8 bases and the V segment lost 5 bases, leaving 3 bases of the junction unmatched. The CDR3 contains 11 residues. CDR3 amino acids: CSVKGADEQFF. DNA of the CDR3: TGCAGCGTTAAGGGGGCGGATGAGCAGTTCTTC.

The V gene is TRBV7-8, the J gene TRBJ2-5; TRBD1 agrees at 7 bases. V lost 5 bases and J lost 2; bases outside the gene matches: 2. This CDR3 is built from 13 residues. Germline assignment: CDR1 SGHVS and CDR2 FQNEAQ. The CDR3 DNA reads TGTGCCAGCAGCCCGGGACAGCAAGAGACCCAGTACTTC. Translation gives CASSPGQQETQYF.

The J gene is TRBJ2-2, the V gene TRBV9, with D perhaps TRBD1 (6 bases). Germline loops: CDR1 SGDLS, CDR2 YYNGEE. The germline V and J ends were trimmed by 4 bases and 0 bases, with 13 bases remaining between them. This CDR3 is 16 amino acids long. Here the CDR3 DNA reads TGTGCCAGCAGCACAACGGGACACACGAACACCGGGGAGCTGTTTTTT. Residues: CASSTTGHTNTGELFF.

CDR3 sequence reads: CASSRDRADEKLFF. As DNA, the CDR3 is TGCGCCAGCAGCCGGGACAGGGCGGATGAAAAACTGTTTTTT. The chain joins TRBV5-1 to TRBJ1-4; TRBD1 aligns across 9 bases. The CDR3 has 14 amino acids. V was clipped by 4 bases and J by 6 bases; unmatched bases: 4. Germline V gives CDR1 SGHRS, CDR2 YFSETQ. The full variable domain, its missing parts supplied by reference TRBV5-1 and TRBJ1-4, is KAGVTQTPRYLIKTRGQQVTLSCSPISGHRSVSWYQQTPGQGLQFLFEYFSETQRNKGNFPGRFSGRQFSNSRSEMNVSTLELGDSALYLCASSRDRADEKLFFGSGTQLSVL.

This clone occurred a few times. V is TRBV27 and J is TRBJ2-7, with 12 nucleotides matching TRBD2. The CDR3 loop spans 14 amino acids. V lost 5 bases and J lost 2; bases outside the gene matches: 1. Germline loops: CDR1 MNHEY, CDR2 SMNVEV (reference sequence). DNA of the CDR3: TGTGCCAGCAGTACTAGCGGGGGGACCTACGAGCAGTACTTC. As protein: CASSTSGGTYEQYF.

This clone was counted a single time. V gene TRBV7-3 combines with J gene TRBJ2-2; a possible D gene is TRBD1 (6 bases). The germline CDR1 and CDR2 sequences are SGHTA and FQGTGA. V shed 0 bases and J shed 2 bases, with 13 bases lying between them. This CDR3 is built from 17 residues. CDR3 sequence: CASSLTRAGANTGELFF. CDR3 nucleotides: TGTGCCAGCAGCTTAACGAGGGCAGGGGCTAACACCGGGGAGCTGTTTTTT.

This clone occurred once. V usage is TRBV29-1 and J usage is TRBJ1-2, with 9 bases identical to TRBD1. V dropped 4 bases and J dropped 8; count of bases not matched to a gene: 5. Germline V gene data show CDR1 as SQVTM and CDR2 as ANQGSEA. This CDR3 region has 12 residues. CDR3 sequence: CSVVRTGDGYTF. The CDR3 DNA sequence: TGCAGCGTTGTACGGACAGGGGACGGCTACACCTTC.

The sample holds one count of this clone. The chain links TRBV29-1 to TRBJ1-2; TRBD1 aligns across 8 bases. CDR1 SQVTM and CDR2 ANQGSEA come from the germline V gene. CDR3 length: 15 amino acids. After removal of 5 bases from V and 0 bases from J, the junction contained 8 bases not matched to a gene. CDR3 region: CSVPGTGIANYGYTF. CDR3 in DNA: TGCAGCGTTCCCGGGACAGGAATAGCTAACTATGGCTACACCTTC.

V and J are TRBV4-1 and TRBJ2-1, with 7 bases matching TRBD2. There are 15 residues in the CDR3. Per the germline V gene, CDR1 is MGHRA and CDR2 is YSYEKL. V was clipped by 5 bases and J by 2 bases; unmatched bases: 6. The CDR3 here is CASSTTGTTYNEQFF. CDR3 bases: TGCGCCAGCAGCACCACTGGGACTACCTACAATGAGCAGTTCTTC.

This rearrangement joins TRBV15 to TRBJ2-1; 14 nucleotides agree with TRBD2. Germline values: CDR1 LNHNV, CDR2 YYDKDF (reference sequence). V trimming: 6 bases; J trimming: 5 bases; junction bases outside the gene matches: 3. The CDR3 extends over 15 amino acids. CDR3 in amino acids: CATRPTSGGDNEQFF. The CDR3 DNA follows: TGTGCCACCAGGCCGACTAGCGGGGGGGACAATGAGCAGTTCTTC.

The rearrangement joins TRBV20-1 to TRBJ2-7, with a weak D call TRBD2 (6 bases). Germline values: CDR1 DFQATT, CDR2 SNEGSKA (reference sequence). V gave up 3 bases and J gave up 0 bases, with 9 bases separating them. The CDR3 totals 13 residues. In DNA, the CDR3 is TGCAGTGCTAGTAGCGGCAGCTCCTACGAGCAGTACTTC. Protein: CSASSGSSYEQYF.